Described below is a single TCR beta chain sequence and its context. The antigen is not known. The sample is drawn from a study of T cell responses to AZD1222 COVID-19 vaccine. The overall study: Timing groups of about 4 and about 12 weeks for second doses were pooled.

Using immunoSEQ multiplex PCR, the repertoire was profiled, and TCRdb retains in-frame clones only, with some absent. The sample includes 100,000 to 150,000 clones, roughly 90% of them seen just once. General study findings and limits: At baseline, seropositivity was found in only 5 to 7 AZD1222 recipients. Spike-specific TCR breadth and depth rose after two AZD1222 doses. Spike-spanning, vaccine-associated CD4 TCRs were dominant at 160-218 and 743-854.

This CDR3 has 13 amino acids. Germline V gives CDR1 MRHNA, CDR2 SNTAGT. With 2 bases removed from V and 3 bases from J, the gap between germline ends came to 6 bases. The rearrangement joins TRBV6-4 to TRBJ2-3; D unclear. This sequence was found in an adult in good health. This specimen consisted of peripheral blood, obtained on day 0 of AZD1222 vaccination. CDR3 loop: CASSDRETDTQYF. The CDR3 DNA sequence: TGTGCCAGCAGTGACAGGGAAACAGATACGCAGTATTTT.